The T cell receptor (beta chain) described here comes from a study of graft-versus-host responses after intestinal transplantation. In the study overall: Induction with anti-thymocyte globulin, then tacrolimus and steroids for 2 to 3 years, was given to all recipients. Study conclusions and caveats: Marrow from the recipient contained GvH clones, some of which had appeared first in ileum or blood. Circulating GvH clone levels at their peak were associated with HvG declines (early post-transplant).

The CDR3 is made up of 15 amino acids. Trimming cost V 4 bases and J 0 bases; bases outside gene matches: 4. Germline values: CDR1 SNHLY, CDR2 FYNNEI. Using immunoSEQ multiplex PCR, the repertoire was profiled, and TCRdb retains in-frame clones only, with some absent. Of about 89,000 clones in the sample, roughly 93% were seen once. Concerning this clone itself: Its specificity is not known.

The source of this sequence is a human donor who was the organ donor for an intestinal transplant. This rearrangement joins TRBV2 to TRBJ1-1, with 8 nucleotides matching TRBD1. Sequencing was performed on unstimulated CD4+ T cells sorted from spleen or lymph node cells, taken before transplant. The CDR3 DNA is TGTGCCAGCAGTGGACAGGGGTCCCTGAACACTGAAGCTTTCTTT. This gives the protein CASSGQGSLNTEAFF.